This T cell receptor (beta chain) is drawn from a study of shared clonotypes between healthy human individuals. About the study: For every donor, three CD4 naive, three CD4 memory, two CD8 naive and one CD8 memory plates were used.

Partitioning of CD4+ cells yielded a CD45RA+ naive subset and a CD45RA-negative memory subset. The V and J ends lost 7 bases and 0 bases respectively, with 13 bases between them. The CDR3 runs to 16 residues. CDR1 is LNHDA, CDR2 SQIVND, per germline (reference sequence). Study-level findings and limits: The four-donor shared clonotypes exceeded non-shared clonotypes in generation probability, with non-shared ones scoring lower.

About this clone: Antigen unknown.

This table comes from immunoSEQ multiplex PCR, and its TCRdb copy is limited to in-frame clones, with some not included. The sample records roughly 1,500,000 clones, around 98% being singletons. The specimen sequenced was naive CD4+ T cells sorted from blood. This sample's subset: CD45RA+ positively selected. The TCR was taken from a man aged 25-45 years in good health. This chain joins TRBV19 and TRBJ2-6; D is possibly TRBD1 (5 bases). As DNA, the CDR3 is TGTGCCAGTATTAACAGGAGATTCTCTGGGGCCAACGTCCTGACTTTC. This translates into CASINRRFSGANVLTF.